This T cell receptor beta chain emerged from a study of monozygotic twins with inflammatory bowel disease. Study conclusions and caveats: The existence of one strong signal or clonotype linked to IBD lacked support. Using the inverse Simpson index, IBD patients had lower TCRbeta diversity than healthy co-twins.

Comment on this clonotype: Its antigen is not identified.

TCRdb re-called the 5' RACE reads and shows each CDR3 protein once, DNA omitted. Its table lists 150,000 to 200,000 distinct CDR3 sequences. The sequenced sample consisted of blood. The receptor comes from a human donor with ulcerative colitis or Crohn's disease, or a healthy co-twin of an affected twin (not recorded which).

Here the CDR3 reads CASSFGGGGREQYF. This chain links TRBV27 with TRBJ2-7; TCRdb's assignment of TRBD1 cannot be checked, as there is no DNA. The CDR3 extends over 14 amino acids. CDR1 and CDR2 (germline): MNHEY, SMNVEV (reference sequence).